This T cell receptor (beta chain) derives from a study of blood T cell repertoires in COVID-19. Study at large: COVID-19 samples collected from the United States, Italy and Spain covered acute and convalescent phases.

CDR1 is LNHDA, CDR2 SQIVND, per germline (reference sequence). Trimming cost V 7 bases and J 0 bases, with 22 bases left between them. The CDR3 totals 18 residues. TCRdb keeps only in-frame clones here, not all; method: immunoSEQ multiplex PCR. The data hold more than 350,000 clones, with over 75% observed a single time. Across 20 to 25 US areas, participants ranged in age from about 18 to 90 years. Two negative PCRs, clearance, or symptom resolution were required of recovered Cohort 3 donors. Material: PBMCs or T cells enriched from blood (not recorded which). V gene TRBV19 combines with J gene TRBJ1-5, with a weak D call TRBD1 (5 bases). The source is a man younger than 35 who had recovered from COVID-19. The CDR3 DNA reads TGTGCCAGTAATGGAGGGGCAGGGAAAACCCCTAGCAATCAGCCCCAGCATTTT. Its translation: CASNGGAGKTPSNQPQHF.